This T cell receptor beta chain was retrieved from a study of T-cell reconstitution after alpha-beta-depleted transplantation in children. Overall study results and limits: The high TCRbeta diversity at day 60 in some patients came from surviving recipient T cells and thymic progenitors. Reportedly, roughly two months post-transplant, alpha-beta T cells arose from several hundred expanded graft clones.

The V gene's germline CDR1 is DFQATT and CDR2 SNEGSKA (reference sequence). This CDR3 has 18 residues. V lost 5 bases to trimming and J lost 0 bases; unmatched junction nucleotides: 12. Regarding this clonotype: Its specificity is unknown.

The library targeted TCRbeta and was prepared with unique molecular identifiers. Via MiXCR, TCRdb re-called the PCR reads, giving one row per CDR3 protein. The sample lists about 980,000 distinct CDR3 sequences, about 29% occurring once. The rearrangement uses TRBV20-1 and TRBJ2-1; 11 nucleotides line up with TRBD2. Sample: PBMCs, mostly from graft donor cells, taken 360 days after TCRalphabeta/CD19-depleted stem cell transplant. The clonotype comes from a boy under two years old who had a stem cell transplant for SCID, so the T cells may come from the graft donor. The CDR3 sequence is CSAPSAVAGGSSYNEQFF. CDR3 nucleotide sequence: TGCAGTGCTCCCTCTGCGGTAGCGGGGGGGAGCTCCTACAATGAGCAGTTCTTC.